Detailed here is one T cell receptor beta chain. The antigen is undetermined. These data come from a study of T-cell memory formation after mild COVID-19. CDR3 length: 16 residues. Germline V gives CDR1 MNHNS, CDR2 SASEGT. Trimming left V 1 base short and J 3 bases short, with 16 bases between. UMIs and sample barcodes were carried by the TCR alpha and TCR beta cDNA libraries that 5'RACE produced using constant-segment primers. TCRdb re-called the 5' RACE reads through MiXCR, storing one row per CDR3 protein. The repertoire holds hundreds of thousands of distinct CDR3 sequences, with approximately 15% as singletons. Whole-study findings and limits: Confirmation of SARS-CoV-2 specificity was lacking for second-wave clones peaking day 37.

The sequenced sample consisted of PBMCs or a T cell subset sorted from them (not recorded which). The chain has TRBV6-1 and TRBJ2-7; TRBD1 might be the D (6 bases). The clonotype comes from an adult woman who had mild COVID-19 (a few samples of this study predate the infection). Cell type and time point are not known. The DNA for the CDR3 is TGTGCCAGCAGTGAAGTGGGGGCCCCCCGGGGCTACGAGCAGTACTTC. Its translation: CASSEVGAPRGYEQYF.